This T cell receptor beta chain was identified in a study of T cell responses to AZD1222 COVID-19 vaccine. Trimming cost V 4 bases and J 2 bases, with 8 bases left between them. This CDR3 has 13 amino acids. Germline assignment: CDR1 LGHNA and CDR2 YNFKEQ. Comments on this clone: Its specificity is unknown.

Profiling relied on immunoSEQ multiplex PCR, and the TCRdb table lists in-frame clones only, not all of them. The profile shows roughly 140,000 clones, approximately 88% of them singletons. Study conclusions and caveats: At study baseline, merely about 6 AZD1222 recipients were seropositive.

Sequenced material: peripheral blood, taken on day 0 of MenACWY control vaccination. The V and J genes are TRBV4-2 and TRBJ2-5; unclear D gene. The receptor comes from an adult in good health. CDR3 sequence reads: CASSPRPQETQYF. The CDR3 DNA follows: TGTGCCAGCAGCCCGCGACCTCAAGAGACCCAGTACTTC.